This T cell receptor (beta chain) was captured by sequencing in a study of monozygotic twins with inflammatory bowel disease. The TCR libraries each used total RNA (approximately 3,200 ng per library). Template switching introduced UMIs that contain a 6-nucleotide sample barcode. Each of TCRalpha and TCRbeta cDNA went through two nested PCRs, lasting 16 and 9 cycles. TCRdb re-called the 5' RACE reads and catalogs CDR3 proteins one per entry, DNA excluded. Its clone listing holds 300,000 to 400,000 distinct CDR3 sequences. The CDR3 covers 15 residues. Germline CDR1 is MNHEY and CDR2 is SMNVEV (reference sequence).

The sequencing sample was made of blood. The source is a human donor with ulcerative colitis or Crohn's disease, or a healthy co-twin of an affected twin (not recorded which). V is TRBV27 and J is TRBJ2-7; as DNA is missing, the TRBD1 call by TCRdb cannot be tested. CDR3 residues: CASSPLAGIPYEQYF.